The T cell receptor beta chain described here comes from a study of T cells in narcolepsy. Profiled with immunoSEQ multiplex PCR; TCRdb holds only in-frame clones, not every one. The data show 27,000 or so clones, roughly 86% seen once. Findings and limits, study-wide: Autoreactive HCRT-specific and TRIB2-specific clonotypes were marked in same-patient CSF-versus-blood CD4+ comparisons.

Worth noting for this clone: Its antigen is not known.

V lost 3 bases to trimming and J lost 4 bases, with 10 bases between them. CDR1 is SGDLS, CDR2 YYNGEE, per germline. The CDR3 consists of 13 residues. The chain links TRBV9 to TRBJ2-5, with D possibly TRBD2 on 6 matching bases. Material for sequencing was CD45RA- memory CD4+ T cells from PBMCs. This clonotype was sampled from a human donor with narcolepsy. This chain's CDR3 is CASSAGGGETQYF. DNA for the CDR3: TGTGCCAGCAGCGCCGGGGGTGGAGAGACCCAGTACTTC.